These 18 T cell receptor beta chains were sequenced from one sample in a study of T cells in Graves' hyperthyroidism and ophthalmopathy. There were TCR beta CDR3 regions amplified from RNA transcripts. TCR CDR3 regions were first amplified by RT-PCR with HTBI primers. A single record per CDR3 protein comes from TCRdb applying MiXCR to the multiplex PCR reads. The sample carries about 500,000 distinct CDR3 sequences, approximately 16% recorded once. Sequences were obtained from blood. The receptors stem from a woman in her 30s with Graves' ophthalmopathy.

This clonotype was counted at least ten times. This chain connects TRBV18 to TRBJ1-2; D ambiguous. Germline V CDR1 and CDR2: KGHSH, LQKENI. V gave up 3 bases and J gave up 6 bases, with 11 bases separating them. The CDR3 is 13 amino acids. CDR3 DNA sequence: TGTGCCAGCTCACCTTGGTCTCCGAATGGCTACACCTTC. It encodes CASSPWSPNGYTF.

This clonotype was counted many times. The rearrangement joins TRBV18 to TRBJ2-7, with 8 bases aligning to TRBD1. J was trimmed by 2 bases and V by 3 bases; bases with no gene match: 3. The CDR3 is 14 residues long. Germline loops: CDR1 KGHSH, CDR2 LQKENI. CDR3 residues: CASSPTGQAYEQYF. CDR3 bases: TGTGCCAGCTCACCCACGGGACAGGCCTACGAGCAGTACTTC.

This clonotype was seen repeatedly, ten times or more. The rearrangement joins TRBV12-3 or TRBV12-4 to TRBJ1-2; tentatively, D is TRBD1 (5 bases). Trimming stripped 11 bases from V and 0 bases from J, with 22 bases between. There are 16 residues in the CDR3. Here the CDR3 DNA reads TGTGCCGACCGGGGGGAGCAGGGAACTTCTAACTATGGCTACACCTTC. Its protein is CADRGEQGTSNYGYTF.

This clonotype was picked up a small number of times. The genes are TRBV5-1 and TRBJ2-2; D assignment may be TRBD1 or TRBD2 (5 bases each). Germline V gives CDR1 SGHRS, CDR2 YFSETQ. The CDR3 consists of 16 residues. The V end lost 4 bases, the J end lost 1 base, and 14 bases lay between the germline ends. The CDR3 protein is CASSNRDPWNTGELFF. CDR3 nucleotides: TGCGCCAGCAGCAACCGGGACCCTTGGAACACCGGGGAGCTGTTTTTT.

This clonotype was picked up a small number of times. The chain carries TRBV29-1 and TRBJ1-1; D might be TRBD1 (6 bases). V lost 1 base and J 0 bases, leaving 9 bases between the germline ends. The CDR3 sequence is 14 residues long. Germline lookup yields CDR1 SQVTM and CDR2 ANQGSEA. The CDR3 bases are TGCAGCGTTGAAGTCGGGGGCCTGAACACTGAAGCTTTCTTT. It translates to CSVEVGGLNTEAFF.

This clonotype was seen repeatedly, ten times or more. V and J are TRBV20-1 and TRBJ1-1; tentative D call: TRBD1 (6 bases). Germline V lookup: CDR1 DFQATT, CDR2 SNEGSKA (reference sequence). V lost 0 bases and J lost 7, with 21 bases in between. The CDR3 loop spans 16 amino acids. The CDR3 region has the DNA TGCAGTGCTAGAGATTTCCAGGGGAATGGGTTTAGTGAAGCTTTCTTT. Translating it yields CSARDFQGNGFSEAFF.

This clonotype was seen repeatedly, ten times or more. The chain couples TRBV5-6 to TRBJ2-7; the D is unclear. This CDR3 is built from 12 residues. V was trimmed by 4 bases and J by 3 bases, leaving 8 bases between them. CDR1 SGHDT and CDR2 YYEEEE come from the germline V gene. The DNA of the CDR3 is TGTGCCAGCAGCCGGACGGTCTACGAGCAGTACTTC. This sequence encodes CASSRTVYEQYF.

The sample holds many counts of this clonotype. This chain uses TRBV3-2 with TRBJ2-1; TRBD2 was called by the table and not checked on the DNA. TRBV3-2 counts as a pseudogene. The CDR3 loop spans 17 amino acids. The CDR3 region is CASSQLTSGRRYNEQFF. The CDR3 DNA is TGTGCCAGCAGCCAACTAACTAGCGGGAGACGATACAATGAGCAGTTCTTC.

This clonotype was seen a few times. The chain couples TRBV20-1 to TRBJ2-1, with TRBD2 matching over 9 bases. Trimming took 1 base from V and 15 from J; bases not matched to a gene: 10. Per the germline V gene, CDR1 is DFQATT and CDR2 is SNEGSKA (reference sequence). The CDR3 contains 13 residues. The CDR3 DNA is TGCAGTGCTAGAGTGAGTCTAGCGGGAATTCTGTTCTTC. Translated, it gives CSARVSLAGILFF.

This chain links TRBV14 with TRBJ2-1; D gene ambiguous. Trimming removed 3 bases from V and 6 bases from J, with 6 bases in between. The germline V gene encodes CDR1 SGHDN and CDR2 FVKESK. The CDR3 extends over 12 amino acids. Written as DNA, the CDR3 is TGTGCCAGCAGCCAGTGGAGCAATGAGCAGTTCTTC. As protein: CASSQWSNEQFF.

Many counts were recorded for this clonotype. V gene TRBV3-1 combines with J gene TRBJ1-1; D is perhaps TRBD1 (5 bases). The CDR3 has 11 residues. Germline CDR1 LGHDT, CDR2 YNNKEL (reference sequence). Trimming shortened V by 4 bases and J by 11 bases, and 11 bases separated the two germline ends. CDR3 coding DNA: TGTGCCAGCAGCCTCCGGGGACTCGCTTTCTTT. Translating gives CASSLRGLAFF.

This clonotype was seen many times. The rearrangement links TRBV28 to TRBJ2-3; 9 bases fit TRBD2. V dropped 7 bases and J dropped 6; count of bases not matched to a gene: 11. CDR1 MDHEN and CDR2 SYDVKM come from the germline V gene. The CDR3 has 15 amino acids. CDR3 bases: TGTGCCAGCAAATTTAGCGGGAGTCGGGGCGATACGCAGTATTTT. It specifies CASKFSGSRGDTQYF.

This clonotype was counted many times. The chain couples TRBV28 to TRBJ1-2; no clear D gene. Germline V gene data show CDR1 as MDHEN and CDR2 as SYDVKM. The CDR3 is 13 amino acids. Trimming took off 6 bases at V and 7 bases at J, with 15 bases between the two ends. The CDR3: CASSPRGFGGYTF. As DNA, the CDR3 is TGTGCCAGCAGCCCACGGGGATTCGGTGGCTACACCTTC.

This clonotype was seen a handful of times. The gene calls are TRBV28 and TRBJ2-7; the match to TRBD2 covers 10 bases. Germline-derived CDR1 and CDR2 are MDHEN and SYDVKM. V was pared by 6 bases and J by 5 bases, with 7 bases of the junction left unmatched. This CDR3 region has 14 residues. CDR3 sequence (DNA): TGTGCCAGCAGGAAAGCGGGAGGGCCCAACGAGCAGTACTTC. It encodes CASRKAGGPNEQYF.

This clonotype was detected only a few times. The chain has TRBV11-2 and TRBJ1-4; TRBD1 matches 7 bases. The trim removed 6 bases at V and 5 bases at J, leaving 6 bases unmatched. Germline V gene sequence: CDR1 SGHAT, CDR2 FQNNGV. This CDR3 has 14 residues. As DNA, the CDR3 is TGTGCCAGCAGACAGGGGCTTCGAAATGAAAAACTGTTTTTT. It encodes CASRQGLRNEKLFF.

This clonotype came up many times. CDR3 region: CASSKGRVYEQYF. In nucleotides, the CDR3 is TGTGCCAGCAGCAAAGGCAGGGTTTACGAGCAGTACTTC. This chain connects TRBV7-2 to TRBJ2-7, with a weak D call TRBD1 (5 bases). CDR1 SGHTA and CDR2 FQGNSA come from the germline V gene. CDR3 length: 13 amino acids. The V gene lost 5 bases and the J gene lost 4 bases, with 12 bases spanning the gap.

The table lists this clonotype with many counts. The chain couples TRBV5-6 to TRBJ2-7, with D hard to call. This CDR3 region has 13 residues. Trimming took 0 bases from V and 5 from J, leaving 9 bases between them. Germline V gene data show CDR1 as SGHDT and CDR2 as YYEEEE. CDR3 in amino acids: CASSLAGVDEQYF. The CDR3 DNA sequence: TGTGCCAGCAGCTTGGCTGGGGTCGACGAGCAGTACTTC.

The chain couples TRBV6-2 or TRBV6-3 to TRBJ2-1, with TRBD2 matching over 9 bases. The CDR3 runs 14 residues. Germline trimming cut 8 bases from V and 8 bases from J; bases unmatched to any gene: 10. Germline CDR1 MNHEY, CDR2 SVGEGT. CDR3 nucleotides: TGTGCCAGCGGCTGGGCGGGAGGGCCACATGAGCAGTTCTTC. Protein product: CASGWAGGPHEQFF.